Presented here are 23 T cell receptor beta chains from one specimen sequenced in a study of cytomegalovirus exposure and HLA in healthy donors. The PCR was carried out with 60 Vbeta primers and 13 Jbeta primers. Only in-frame clones appear in the TCRdb table, and some are missing; sequencing was by immunoSEQ multiplex PCR. The sample carries about 54,000 clones, 78% recorded once. The sequenced material came from PBMCs. The receptors were gathered from a female donor in good health and CMV-seronegative.

The gene calls are TRBV19 and TRBJ2-5; 9 nucleotides agree with TRBD2. V was pared by 6 bases and J by 5 bases, with 7 bases of the junction left unmatched. This CDR3 has 14 residues. The V gene's germline CDR1 is LNHDA and CDR2 SQIVND (reference sequence). This chain's CDR3 is CASRDSGGGETQYF. CDR3 bases: TGTGCCAGTAGGGATAGCGGGGGAGGGGAGACCCAGTACTTC.

The chain is built from TRBV30 and TRBJ1-3; 12 bases fit TRBD1. CDR3 length: 14 amino acids. Germline CDR1 and CDR2: GTSNPN and SVGIG (reference sequence). V shed 5 bases and J 3 bases; nucleotides not matched to a gene: 2. The CDR3 is CAWGTGGGGNTIYF. The CDR3 DNA is TGTGCCTGGGGGACAGGGGGCGGTGGAAACACCATATATTTT.

The chain recombines TRBV10-3 with TRBJ1-1, with 8 bases aligning to TRBD1. Germline CDR1 ENHRY, CDR2 SYGVKD. V shed 7 bases and J 2 bases; nucleotides not matched to a gene: 6. The CDR3 sequence is 14 residues long. The CDR3 DNA is TGTGCCATCAATAGACAGGGGAGTAACACTGAAGCTTTCTTT. Translated: CAINRQGSNTEAFF.

The chain has TRBV15 and TRBJ2-5, with TRBD1 matching over 10 bases. The last part of the DNA fits TRBJ2-7 better; the J call may be wrong. The CDR3 sequence is 14 residues long. Germline V gene sequence: CDR1 LNHNV, CDR2 YYDKDF (reference sequence). As DNA, the CDR3 is TGTGCCACCAGCAGAGGGGACAGGGGCTACGAGCAGTACTTC. This codes for CATSRGDRGYEQYF.

The V gene is TRBV9, the J gene TRBJ1-1; D not resolved. Trimming removed 2 bases at V and 1 base at J, with 3 bases between. The germline V gene has CDR1 SGDLS and CDR2 YYNGEE. The CDR3 has 12 amino acids. CDR3 residues: CASSVQNTEAFF. The CDR3 DNA is TGTGCCAGCAGCGTTCAGAACACTGAAGCTTTCTTT.

This chain joins TRBV2 and TRBJ1-2; no clear D. CDR3 size: 15 residues. CDR1 SNHLY and CDR2 FYNNEI come from the germline V gene. Trimming took 7 bases from V and 0 from J, leaving 15 bases between them. The CDR3 loop is CASIPYPRANYGYTF. In DNA, the CDR3 is TGTGCCAGCATCCCCTATCCGAGGGCTAACTATGGCTACACCTTC.

About this clone itself: This CDR3 is also generated by other DNA sequences in the sample. This chain uses TRBV4-3 with TRBJ1-3; possibly TRBD1 for D (6 bases). V lost 1 base, J lost 7 bases, and 14 bases lay in between. In germline, CDR1 is LGHNA, CDR2 YSLEER. The CDR3 length is 15 residues. The CDR3 loop reads CASSQGGQGRNTIYF. CDR3 DNA sequence: TGCGCCAGCAGCCAAGGAGGCCAGGGGCGTAACACCATATATTTT.

The V call is TRBV4-1, the J call TRBJ1-3; D uncertain. In germline, CDR1 is MGHRA, CDR2 YSYEKL. The V and J ends lost 4 bases and 0 bases respectively, with 16 bases between them. CDR3 length: 17 amino acids. The CDR3 here is CASSRAGSSFSGNTIYF. CDR3 DNA: TGCGCCAGCAGCCGAGCGGGGTCCTCCTTCTCTGGAAACACCATATATTTT.

CDR3 amino acids: CASSLGRTSGGDEQFF. The CDR3 bases are TGCGCCAGCAGCTTGGGGAGGACTAGCGGGGGCGATGAGCAGTTCTTC. The chain is built from TRBV5-1 and TRBJ2-1, with 13 nucleotides matching TRBD2. The CDR3 has 16 amino acids. From germline, CDR1 is SGHRS and CDR2 YFSETQ. V lost 0 bases to trimming and J lost 8 bases; unmatched junction nucleotides: 5.

The J gene is TRBJ1-3, the V gene TRBV9; no clear D gene. Germline CDR1 reads SGDLS; CDR2 reads YYNGEE. Trimming removed 0 bases from V and 0 bases from J, with 7 bases in between. The CDR3 covers 15 residues. DNA for the CDR3: TGTGCCAGCAGCGTAGGTGGGCTCTCTGGAAACACCATATATTTT. Protein: CASSVGGLSGNTIYF. The entire variable domain, with the rest obtained from reference TRBV9 and TRBJ1-3, is as follows: DSGVTQTPKHLITATGQRVTLRCSPRSGDLSVYWYQQSLDQGLQFLIQYYNGEERAKGNILERFSAQQFPDLHSELNLSSLELGDSALYFCASSVGGLSGNTIYFGEGSWLTVV.

The chain employs TRBV21-1 and TRBJ2-2; TRBD2 is the table's D call, not checked against the DNA. TRBV21-1 is a pseudogene locus. The CDR3 length is 17 residues. The CDR3 coding sequence is TGTGCCAGCAGCAAAGAATCGGGGGTTGAGGACACCGGGGAGCTGTTTTTT. Protein sequence: CASSKESGVEDTGELFF.

The rearrangement links TRBV6-5 to TRBJ2-2; D remains ambiguous. Germline V lookup: CDR1 MNHEY, CDR2 SVGAGI. V was trimmed by 4 bases and J by 5 bases, leaving 5 bases between them. CDR3 length equals 12 residues. The CDR3 loop reads CASSSNTGELFF. The CDR3 coding sequence is TGTGCCAGCAGTTCTAATACCGGGGAGCTGTTTTTT.

The V and J genes are TRBV2 and TRBJ1-6; TRBD1 matches 7 bases. The CDR3 is 14 amino acids. Germline CDR1 SNHLY, CDR2 FYNNEI. Trimming removed 5 bases from V and 5 bases from J; junction bases left unmatched: 3. CDR3 loop: CASSSDRDNSPLHF. CDR3 nucleotides: TGTGCCAGCAGTTCTGACAGGGATAATTCACCCCTCCACTTT.

The chain recombines TRBV7-9 with TRBJ1-2; D call uncertain. V was trimmed by 2 bases and J by 2 bases, leaving 6 bases between them. The CDR3 contains 13 residues. Germline V CDR1 and CDR2: SEHNR, FQNEAQ (reference sequence). Here the CDR3 DNA reads TGTGCCAGCAGCTTACAACGGAACTATGGCTACACCTTC. It codes for CASSLQRNYGYTF.

This rearrangement joins TRBV6-4 to TRBJ2-2; D possibly corresponds to TRBD2 (6 bases). Germline values: CDR1 MRHNA, CDR2 SNTAGT. V lost 6 bases, J lost 4 bases, and 15 bases lay in between. This CDR3 comprises 15 residues. CDR3 sequence: CASSWTGGVTGELFF. CDR3 in DNA: TGTGCCAGCAGCTGGACTGGAGGGGTCACCGGGGAGCTGTTTTTT.

This chain uses TRBV5-1 with TRBJ2-1; D is perhaps TRBD1 (6 bases). The germline V and J ends were trimmed by 4 bases and 10 bases, with 6 bases remaining between them. The CDR3 has 10 amino acids. Germline lookup yields CDR1 SGHRS and CDR2 YFSETQ. CDR3: CASSGTEQFF. The CDR3 coding sequence is TGCGCCAGCAGCGGGACAGAGCAGTTCTTC.

The V gene is TRBV6-6, the J gene TRBJ1-6; 7 positions match TRBD1. The V gene end was trimmed by 5 bases and the J gene end by 10 bases; junction bases not matched to a gene: 8. Germline V gene sequence: CDR1 MNHNY, CDR2 SVGAGI (reference sequence). This CDR3 region has 14 residues. The CDR3 reads CASSRTGVGSPLHF. In nucleotides, the CDR3 is TGTGCCAGCAGTCGCACAGGGGTGGGGTCACCCCTCCACTTT.

The rearrangement joins TRBV6-6 to TRBJ1-6, with D unresolved. Germline V gene data show CDR1 as MNHNY and CDR2 as SVGAGI (reference sequence). The length of the CDR3 is 13 residues. Trimming shortened V by 3 bases and J by 8 bases, and 8 bases separated the two germline ends. CDR3 in DNA: TGTGCCAGCAGTTATGAGGAGGATTCACCCCTCCACTTT. Protein product: CASSYEEDSPLHF.

The V and J genes are TRBV30 and TRBJ2-7, with 11 bases aligning to TRBD1. Trimming removed 1 base from V and 4 bases from J; junction bases left unmatched: 9. This CDR3 has 16 residues. The germline V gene has CDR1 GTSNPN and CDR2 SVGIG (reference sequence). The CDR3 DNA follows: TGTGCCTGGAGTGCGTTTGGACAGGGGGCTGGATACGAGCAGTACTTC. This gives the protein CAWSAFGQGAGYEQYF.

The chain couples TRBV4-2 to TRBJ2-1; 13 bases map to TRBD2. Germline-derived CDR1 and CDR2 are LGHNA and YNFKEQ. Trimming cost V 1 base and J 9 bases; bases outside gene matches: 9. The CDR3 is made up of 17 amino acids. This CDR3 reads CASSQGTSGGAFGEQFF. The CDR3 DNA reads TGTGCCAGCAGCCAAGGCACTAGCGGGGGGGCATTTGGTGAGCAGTTCTTC.

The V gene is TRBV7-9, the J gene TRBJ1-5; D perhaps matches TRBD1 (6 bases). V shed 6 bases and J shed 5 bases, with 14 bases lying between them. The CDR3 length is 14 residues. From germline, CDR1 is SEHNR and CDR2 FQNEAQ (reference sequence). The CDR3 loop reads CASSLAGADQPQHF. The CDR3 DNA sequence: TGTGCCAGCAGTCTAGCAGGGGCTGATCAGCCCCAGCATTTT.

V is TRBV7-2 and J is TRBJ2-7, with TRBD1 matching over 9 bases. V gave up 6 bases and J gave up 2 bases; unmatched junction bases: 8. Germline V gene data show CDR1 as SGHTA and CDR2 as FQGNSA. The CDR3 runs 15 residues. CDR3 protein: CASSSSGQGTYEQYF. DNA of the CDR3: TGTGCCAGCAGTTCATCGGGACAGGGAACCTACGAGCAGTACTTC. The full variable domain, rest sourced from reference TRBV7-2 and TRBJ2-7, is GAGVSQSPSNKVTEKGKDVELRCDPISGHTALYWYRQSLGQGLEFLIYFQGNSAPDKSGLPSDRFSAERTGGSVSTLTIQRTQQEDSAVYLCASSSSGQGTYEQYFGPGTRLTVT.

The chain is built from TRBV10-3 and TRBJ1-2, with a possible D match to TRBD1 (6 bases). The germline CDR1 and CDR2 sequences are ENHRY and SYGVKD. The CDR3 has 13 amino acids. With 6 bases removed from V and 8 bases from J, the gap between germline ends came to 16 bases. CDR3 DNA sequence: TGTGCCATCAGCGCTACAGGGCAGGGGGGCTACACCTTC. Translation gives CAISATGQGGYTF.